Listed below are T cell receptor beta chains from one sample, sequenced in a study of cytomegalovirus exposure and HLA in healthy donors. Sequenced by immunoSEQ multiplex PCR; TCRdb stores in-frame clones only, minus some. The sample has about 130,000 clones, around 9% seen once; the top ten hold under 7%. Sequenced sample: PBMCs. Every receptor here comes from a man aged 40-49 years in good health and CMV-seronegative. Each CDR3 is given with its conserved first and last residue. The order of the fields is J gene, clone size, V gene, CDR3 protein. Some rows mark clone size as missing; the rest say once, few, many or name a class of expanded clone.

TRBJ2-1 | . | TRBV13 | CASSELGLTSHEQFF
TRBJ2-3 | . | TRBV27 | CASSLGLQSTDTQYF
TRBJ1-5 | . | TRBV7-8 | CASSTGQYSNQPQHF
TRBJ2-3 | . | TRBV9 | CASSSVSTDTQYF
TRBJ1-1 | few | TRBV5-1 | CASSLGQGKTEAFF
TRBJ1-3 | . | TRBV29-1 | CSVTESGNTIYF
TRBJ1-5 | . | TRBV7-2 | CASSSWQDQPQHF
TRBJ2-2 | . | TRBV6-1 | CASSALKPHTGELFF
TRBJ2-1 | few | TRBV6-4 | CASSLEAGGNEQFF
TRBJ1-5 | . | TRBV4-1 | CASSYRQYSNQPQHF
TRBJ1-3 | . | TRBV5-1 | CASSPEGSSGNTIYF
TRBJ1-2 | . | TRBV5-1 | CASSLGNSLYGYTF
TRBJ2-1 | few | TRBV2 | CASSPGTGYYNEQFF
TRBJ2-2 | . | TRBV30 | CAWRARDRGSGELFF
TRBJ2-1 | . | TRBV1 | CTSSCHRGRINEQFF
TRBJ1-5 | few | TRBV19 | CASSPRGLIQPQHF
TRBJ1-1 | few | TRBV2 | CASSEEGTGAFF
TRBJ1-1 | . | TRBV7-9 | CASSPLAGTGDMNTEAFF
TRBJ1-1 | few | TRBV2 | CASSDTGFTTKTGTTEAFF
TRBJ1-6 | . | TRBV19 | CASSITGGADSTLHF
TRBJ2-6 | . | TRBV4-3 | CASSQEIAGSSGANVLTF
TRBJ1-2 | few | TRBV11-2 | CASSLRGGVYGYTF
TRBJ2-3 | few | TRBV5-5 | CASSKLAGGRTDTQYF
TRBJ1-6 | few | TRBV27 | CASGANSPLHF
TRBJ1-2 | few | TRBV2 | CASTISGGDYGYTF
TRBJ1-6 | . | TRBV30 | CAWTGQGDSPLHF
TRBJ2-2 | . | TRBV4-3 | CASSQQKGLAGNTGELFF
TRBJ2-5 | . | TRBV2 | CASSFRSIYETQYF
. | . | TRBV10-3 | CAIRDRTYEQYF
TRBJ1-2 | . | TRBV2 | CASSSADRGIDGYTF
TRBJ2-3 | few | TRBV19 | CASSAGRTDTQYF
TRBJ1-2 | few | TRBV2 | CASSVPGDGYTF
TRBJ2-7 | few | TRBV6-5 | CASTDHQDRGDEQYF
TRBJ2-3 | . | TRBV5-1 | CASSLVLAGGTDTQYF
TRBJ2-7 | . | TRBV28 | CASSFGTSGGYEQYF
TRBJ1-1 | . | TRBV5-1 | CASSLGRFVAEAFF
TRBJ1-6 | few | TRBV6-1 | CASSETTGDNSPLHF
TRBJ1-2 | . | TRBV19 | CASSIGRTAPIYGYTF
TRBJ2-1 | . | TRBV7-3 | CASSLSGGYEQFF
TRBJ2-5 | few | TRBV4-3 | CASSQDPTRRATQYF
TRBJ2-1 | . | TRBV12-5 | CASGPGGGSYNEQFF
TRBJ1-6 | few | TRBV7-2 | CASSLVGTGPNSPLHF
TRBJ2-5 | few | TRBV29-1 | CSVEDTNRGETQYF
TRBJ2-7 | . | TRBV6-1 | CASSQGVYEQYF
TRBJ2-3 | . | TRBV18 | CASSPGEGGSDTQYF
TRBJ2-3 | . | TRBV4-1 | CASSPRTHATQYF
TRBJ2-7 | . | TRBV5-6 | CASSSDSYEQYF
. | few | TRBV27 | CASSSIDRYEQYF
TRBJ2-5 | . | TRBV5-4 | CASSLEVGRRSQETQYF
TRBJ2-7 | . | TRBV5-1 | CASSPAGNVYEQYF
TRBJ1-6 | few | TRBV5-1 | CASSAISADSPLHF
TRBJ2-5 | few | TRBV6-5 | CASSSRDRGRETQYF
TRBJ2-2 | . | TRBV4-1 | CASSQDPSGGPTGELFF